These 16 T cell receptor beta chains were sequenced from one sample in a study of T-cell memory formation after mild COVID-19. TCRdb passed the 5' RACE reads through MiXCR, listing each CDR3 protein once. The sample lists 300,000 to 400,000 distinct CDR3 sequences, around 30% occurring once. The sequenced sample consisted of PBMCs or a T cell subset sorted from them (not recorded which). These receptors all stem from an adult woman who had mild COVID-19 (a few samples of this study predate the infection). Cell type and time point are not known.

The CDR3 reads CASSLGWGSDTEAFF. CDR3 nucleotides: TGTGCCAGCAGCTTAGGTTGGGGTAGTGACACTGAAGCTTTCTTT. The chain couples TRBV7-9 to TRBJ1-1; the D is unclear. V was shortened by 1 base and J by 3 bases, with 12 bases between the two germline ends. Germline V gene lookup returns CDR1 SEHNR and CDR2 FQNEAQ (reference sequence). This CDR3 is 15 amino acids long.

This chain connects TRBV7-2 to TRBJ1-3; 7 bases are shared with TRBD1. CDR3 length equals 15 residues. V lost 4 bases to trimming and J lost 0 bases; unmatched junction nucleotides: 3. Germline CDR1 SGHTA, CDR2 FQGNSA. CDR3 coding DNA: TGTGCCAGCAGCTCGGGACAGAGCTCTGGAAACACCATATATTTT. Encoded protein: CASSSGQSSGNTIYF.

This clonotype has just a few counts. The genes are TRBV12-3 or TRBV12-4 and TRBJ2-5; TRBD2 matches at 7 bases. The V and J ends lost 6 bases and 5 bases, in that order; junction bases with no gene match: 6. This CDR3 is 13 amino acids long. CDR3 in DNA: TGTGCCAGCAGGCGGGGGTTCGGGGAGACCCAGTACTTC. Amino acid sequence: CASRRGFGETQYF.

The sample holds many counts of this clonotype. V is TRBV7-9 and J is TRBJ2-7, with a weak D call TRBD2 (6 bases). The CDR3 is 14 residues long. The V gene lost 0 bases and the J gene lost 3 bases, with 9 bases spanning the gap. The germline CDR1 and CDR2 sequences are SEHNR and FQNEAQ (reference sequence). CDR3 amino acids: CASSLAGGGYEQYF. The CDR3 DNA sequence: TGTGCCAGCAGCTTAGCGGGAGGCGGCTACGAGCAGTACTTC.

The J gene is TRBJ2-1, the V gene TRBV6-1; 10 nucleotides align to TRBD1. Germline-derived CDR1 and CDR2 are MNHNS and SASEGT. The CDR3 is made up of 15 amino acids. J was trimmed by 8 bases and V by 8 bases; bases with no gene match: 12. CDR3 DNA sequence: TGTGCCAGCTCAAAAGGTGGACAGGGGGGTTATGAGCAGTTCTTC. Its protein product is CASSKGGQGGYEQFF.

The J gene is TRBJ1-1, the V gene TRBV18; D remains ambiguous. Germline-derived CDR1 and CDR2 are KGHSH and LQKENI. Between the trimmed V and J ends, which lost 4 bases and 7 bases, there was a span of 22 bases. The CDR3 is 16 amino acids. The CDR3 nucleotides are TGTGCCAGCTCACTACTTCCGGGCCAGCGGGCTAATGAAGCTTTCTTT. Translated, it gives CASSLLPGQRANEAFF.

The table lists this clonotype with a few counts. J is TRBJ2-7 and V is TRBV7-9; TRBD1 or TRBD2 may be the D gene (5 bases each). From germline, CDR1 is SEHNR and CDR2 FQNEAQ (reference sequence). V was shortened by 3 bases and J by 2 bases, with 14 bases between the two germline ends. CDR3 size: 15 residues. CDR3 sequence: CASSLDSGTTYEQYF. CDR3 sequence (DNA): TGTGCCAGCAGCTTGGATTCCGGGACCACCTACGAGCAGTACTTC.

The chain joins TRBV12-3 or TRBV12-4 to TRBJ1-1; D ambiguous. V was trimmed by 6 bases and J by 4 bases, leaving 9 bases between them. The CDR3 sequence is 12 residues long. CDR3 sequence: CASRPVGTEAFF. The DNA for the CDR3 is TGTGCCAGCAGACCGGTCGGCACTGAAGCTTTCTTT.

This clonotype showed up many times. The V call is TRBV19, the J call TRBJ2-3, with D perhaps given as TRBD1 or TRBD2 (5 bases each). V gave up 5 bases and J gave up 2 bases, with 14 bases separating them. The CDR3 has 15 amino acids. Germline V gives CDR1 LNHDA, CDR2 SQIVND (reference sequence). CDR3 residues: CASSSLGTPTDTQYF. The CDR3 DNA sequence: TGTGCCAGTAGTTCCCTCGGGACCCCCACAGATACGCAGTATTTT.

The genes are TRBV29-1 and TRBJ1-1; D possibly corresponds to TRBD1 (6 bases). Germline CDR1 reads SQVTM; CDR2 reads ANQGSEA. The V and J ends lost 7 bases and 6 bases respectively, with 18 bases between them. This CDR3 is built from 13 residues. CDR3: CSGQQGVGSEAFF. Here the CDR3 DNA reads TGCAGCGGACAACAGGGAGTGGGATCTGAAGCTTTCTTT. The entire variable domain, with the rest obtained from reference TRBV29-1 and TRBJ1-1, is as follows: SAVISQKPSRDICQRGTSLTIQCQVDSQVTMMFWYRQQPGQSLTLIATANQGSEATYESGFVIDKFPISRPNLTFSTLTVSNMSPEDSSIYLCSGQQGVGSEAFFGQGTRLTVV.

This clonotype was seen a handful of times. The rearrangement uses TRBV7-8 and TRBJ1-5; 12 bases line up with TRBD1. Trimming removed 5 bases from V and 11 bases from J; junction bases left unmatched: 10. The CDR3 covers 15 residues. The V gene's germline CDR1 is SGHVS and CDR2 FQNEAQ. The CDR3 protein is CASSQGTGGLGAQHF. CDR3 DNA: TGTGCCAGCAGCCAAGGGACAGGGGGCCTGGGGGCCCAGCATTTT.

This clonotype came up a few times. CDR3: CSARDVASGYNEQFF. Written as DNA, the CDR3 is TGCAGTGCTAGAGATGTGGCTAGCGGGTACAATGAGCAGTTCTTC. J is TRBJ2-1 and V is TRBV20-1, with 8 positions matching TRBD2. CDR3 length: 15 residues. Per germline, CDR1 DFQATT and CDR2 SNEGSKA (reference sequence). Trimming cost V 0 bases and J 4 bases; bases outside gene matches: 5.

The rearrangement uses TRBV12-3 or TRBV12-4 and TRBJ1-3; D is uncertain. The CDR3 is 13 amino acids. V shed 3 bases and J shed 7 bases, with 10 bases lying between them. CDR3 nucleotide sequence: TGTGCCAGCAGTTTTTACCAAGGGAACACCATATATTTT. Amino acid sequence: CASSFYQGNTIYF.

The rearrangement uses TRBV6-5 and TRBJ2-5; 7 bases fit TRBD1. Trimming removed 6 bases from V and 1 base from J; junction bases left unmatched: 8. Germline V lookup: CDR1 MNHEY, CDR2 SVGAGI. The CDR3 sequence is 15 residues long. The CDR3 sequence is CASSQTGNFQETQYF. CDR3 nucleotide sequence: TGTGCCAGCAGCCAGACAGGGAACTTCCAAGAGACCCAGTACTTC.

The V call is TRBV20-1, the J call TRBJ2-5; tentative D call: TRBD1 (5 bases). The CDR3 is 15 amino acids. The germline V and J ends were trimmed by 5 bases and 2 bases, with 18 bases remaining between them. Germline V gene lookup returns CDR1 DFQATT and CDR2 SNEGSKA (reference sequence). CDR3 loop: CSARPSRARQETQYF. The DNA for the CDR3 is TGCAGTGCTCGCCCTTCCAGGGCCAGACAAGAGACCCAGTACTTC.

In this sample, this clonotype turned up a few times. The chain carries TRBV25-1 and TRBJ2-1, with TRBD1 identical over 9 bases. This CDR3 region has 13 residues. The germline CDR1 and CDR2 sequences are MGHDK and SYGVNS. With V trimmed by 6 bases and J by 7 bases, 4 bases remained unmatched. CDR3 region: CASSETGGNEQFF. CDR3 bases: TGTGCCAGCAGCGAGACAGGGGGGAATGAGCAGTTCTTC.